This section outlines one TCR beta chain sequence together with its context. Using immunoSEQ multiplex PCR, the repertoire was profiled, and TCRdb retains in-frame clones only, with some absent. The data show roughly 420,000 clones, approximately 88% seen once. Germline V gene sequence: CDR1 SNHLY, CDR2 FYNNEI. CDR3 length equals 16 residues. Trimming removed 2 bases at V and 0 bases at J, with 14 bases between. These data come from a study of blood T cell repertoires in COVID-19. Study background: Material from acute and convalescent COVID-19 was sourced from the United States, Italy and Spain.

The chain joins TRBV2 to TRBJ2-7, with D possibly TRBD2 on 6 matching bases. Sequencing used PBMCs or T cells enriched from blood (not recorded which). This clonotype was obtained from a woman in her twenties or thirties with acute COVID-19. The CDR3 region has the DNA TGTGCCAGCAGTGAATCGCGCGGGGCGAGCTCCTACGAGCAGTACTTC. It codes for CASSESRGASSYEQYF.